The 9 T cell receptor beta chains below were found in one sample sequenced in a study of cytomegalovirus exposure and HLA in healthy donors. The PCR employed 60 Vbeta primers together with 13 Jbeta primers. Assay: immunoSEQ multiplex PCR; the TCRdb copy retains only in-frame clones and omits some. The data show 200,000 to 250,000 clones, 70% to 90% seen once. The sequencing input was PBMCs. These TCRs come from a woman aged 55-70 years in good health and CMV-seropositive.

The chain links TRBV7-3 to TRBJ1-1, with 11 positions matching TRBD1. Trimming at V came to 1 base and at J to 1 base, leaving 5 bases not matched to a gene. CDR3 length: 17 residues. Germline CDR1 is SGHTA and CDR2 is FQGTGA. The CDR3 DNA reads as TGTGCCAGCAGCTTAATGGGGACAGGGGGGTGGAACACTGAAGCTTTCTTT. Encoded protein: CASSLMGTGGWNTEAFF.

The chain links TRBV6-1 to TRBJ1-2, with D maybe TRBD1 (5 bases). V was clipped by 7 bases and J by 8 bases, with 17 bases between them. Germline V CDR1 and CDR2: MNHNS, SASEGT. The CDR3 contains 13 residues. The DNA for the CDR3 is TGTGCCAGCATCTTGCTGGGGCTCGGAGGCTACACCTTC. Amino acid sequence: CASILLGLGGYTF.

The J gene is TRBJ2-7, the V gene TRBV30; TRBD1 agrees at 9 bases. CDR3 length equals 12 residues. Germline lookup yields CDR1 GTSNPN and CDR2 SVGIG (reference sequence). The junction had 1 base not matched to a gene; V was cut back by 4 bases and J by 3 bases. CDR3 sequence reads: CAWNRGLYEQYF. DNA for the CDR3: TGTGCCTGGAACAGGGGGCTCTACGAGCAGTACTTC. Complete variable domain (other parts from reference TRBV30 and TRBJ2-7): SQTIHQWPATLVQPVGSPLSLECTVEGTSNPNLYWYRQAAGRGLQLLFYSVGIGQISSEVPQNLSASRPQDRQFILSSKKLLLSDSGFYLCAWNRGLYEQYFGPGTRLTVT.

The V gene is TRBV29-1, the J gene TRBJ2-1, with a tentative D call TRBD2 (6 bases). CDR1 is SQVTM, CDR2 ANQGSEA, per germline. The CDR3 length is 12 residues. V gave up 2 bases and J gave up 9 bases, with 11 bases separating them. As DNA, the CDR3 is TGCAGCGTTGAACGGAGGGCGGGTGAGCAGTTCTTC. This sequence encodes CSVERRAGEQFF.

The gene calls are TRBV9 and TRBJ2-5; weak D call: TRBD2 (6 bases). Trimming took 1 base from V and 3 from J, leaving 13 bases between them. Germline assignment: CDR1 SGDLS and CDR2 YYNGEE. The CDR3 is made up of 15 amino acids. The CDR3 coding sequence is TGTGCCAGCAGCGTATTAGCGGAACCAAAAGAGACCCAGTACTTC. Translation: CASSVLAEPKETQYF. The full variable domain, its missing parts supplied by reference TRBV9 and TRBJ2-5, is DSGVTQTPKHLITATGQRVTLRCSPRSGDLSVYWYQQSLDQGLQFLIQYYNGEERAKGNILERFSAQQFPDLHSELNLSSLELGDSALYFCASSVLAEPKETQYFGPGTRLLVL.

This rearrangement joins TRBV7-9 to TRBJ1-2; 9 bases fit TRBD1. Trimming took 2 bases from V and 8 from J; bases not matched to a gene: 9. Germline assignment: CDR1 SEHNR and CDR2 FQNEAQ (reference sequence). The CDR3 length is 15 residues. The CDR3 bases are TGTGCCAGCAGCTTATACCGGGACAGGGAAAGGGGCTACACCTTC. Translation gives CASSLYRDRERGYTF.

The genes are TRBV4-2 and TRBJ1-2; the D gene is possibly TRBD1 (5 bases). CDR1 and CDR2 from the germline V gene are LGHNA and YNFKEQ. The CDR3 runs to 14 residues. Trimming took off 0 bases at V and 7 bases at J, with 12 bases between the two ends. The CDR3 reads CASSQEGLRIGYTF. In nucleotides, the CDR3 is TGTGCCAGCAGCCAAGAGGGGCTCAGGATTGGCTACACCTTC.

This CDR3 reads CASSLARQGAAEQYF. In DNA, the CDR3 is TGTGCCAGCAGCTTAGCCCGACAGGGGGCGGCCGAGCAGTACTTC. The chain combines TRBV7-9 with TRBJ2-7, with TRBD1 identical over 10 bases. The CDR3 totals 15 residues. J gave up 6 bases and V 0 bases, and 5 bases lay outside the gene matches. The V gene's germline CDR1 is SEHNR and CDR2 FQNEAQ (reference sequence).

The V call is TRBV30, the J call TRBJ1-2, with 8 bases aligning to TRBD1. The V and J ends lost 0 bases and 8 bases, in that order; junction bases with no gene match: 11. Germline CDR1 and CDR2: GTSNPN and SVGIG (reference sequence). The CDR3 totals 15 residues. As DNA, the CDR3 is TGTGCCTGGAGTGTACCGTTGGACAGGGTGGACGGCTACACCTTC. Residues: CAWSVPLDRVDGYTF.